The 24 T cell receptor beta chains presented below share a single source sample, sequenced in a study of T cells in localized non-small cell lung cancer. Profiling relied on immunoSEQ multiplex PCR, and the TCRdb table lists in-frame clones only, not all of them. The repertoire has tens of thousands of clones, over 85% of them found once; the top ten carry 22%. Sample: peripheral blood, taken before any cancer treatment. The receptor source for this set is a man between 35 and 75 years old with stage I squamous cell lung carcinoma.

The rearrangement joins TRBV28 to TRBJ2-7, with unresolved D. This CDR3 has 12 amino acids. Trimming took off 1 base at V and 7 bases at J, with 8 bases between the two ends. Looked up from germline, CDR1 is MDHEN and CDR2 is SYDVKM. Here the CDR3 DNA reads TGTGCCAGCAGTTTATTTAGAGGTGAGCAGTACTTC. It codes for CASSLFRGEQYF.

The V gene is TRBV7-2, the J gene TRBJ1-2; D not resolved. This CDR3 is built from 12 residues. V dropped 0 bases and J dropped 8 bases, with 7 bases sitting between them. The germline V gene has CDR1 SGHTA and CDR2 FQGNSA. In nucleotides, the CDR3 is TGTGCCAGCAGCTTAGCGGGTGCAGGCTACACCTTC. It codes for CASSLAGAGYTF.

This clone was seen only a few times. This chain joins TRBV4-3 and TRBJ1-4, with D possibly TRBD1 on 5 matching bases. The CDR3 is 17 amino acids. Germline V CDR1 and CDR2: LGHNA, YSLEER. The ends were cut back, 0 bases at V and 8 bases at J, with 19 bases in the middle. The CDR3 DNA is TGCGCCAGCAGCCAAGATCCGCGGGGCGGAGCCGGGGAAAAACTGTTTTTT. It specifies CASSQDPRGGAGEKLFF.

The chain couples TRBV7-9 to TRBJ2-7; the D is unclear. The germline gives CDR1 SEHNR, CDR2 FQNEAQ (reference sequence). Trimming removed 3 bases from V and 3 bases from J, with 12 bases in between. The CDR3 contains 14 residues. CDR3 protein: CASSFARTFYEQYF. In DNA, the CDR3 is TGTGCCAGCAGCTTTGCGAGGACCTTCTACGAGCAGTACTTC.

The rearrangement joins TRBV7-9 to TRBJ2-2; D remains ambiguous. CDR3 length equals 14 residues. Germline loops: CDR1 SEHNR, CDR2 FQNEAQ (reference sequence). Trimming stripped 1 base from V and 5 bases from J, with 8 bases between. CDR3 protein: CASSLGVTTGELFF. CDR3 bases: TGTGCCAGCAGCTTAGGAGTAACTACCGGGGAGCTGTTTTTT.

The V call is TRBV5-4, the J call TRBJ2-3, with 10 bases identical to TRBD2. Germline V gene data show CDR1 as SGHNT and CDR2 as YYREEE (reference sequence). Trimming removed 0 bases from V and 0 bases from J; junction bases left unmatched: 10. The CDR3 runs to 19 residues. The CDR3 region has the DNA TGTGCCAGCAGCTTGGGTCCTAGCGGGAGTTTCACTAGCACAGATACGCAGTATTTT. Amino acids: CASSLGPSGSFTSTDTQYF.

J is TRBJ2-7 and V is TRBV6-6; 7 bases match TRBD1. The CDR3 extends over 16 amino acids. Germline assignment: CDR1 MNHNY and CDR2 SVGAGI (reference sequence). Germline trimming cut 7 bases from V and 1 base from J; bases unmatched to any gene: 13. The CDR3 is CASTPKRGTASYEQYF. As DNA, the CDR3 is TGTGCCAGCACCCCAAAGAGGGGGACAGCTTCCTACGAGCAGTACTTC.

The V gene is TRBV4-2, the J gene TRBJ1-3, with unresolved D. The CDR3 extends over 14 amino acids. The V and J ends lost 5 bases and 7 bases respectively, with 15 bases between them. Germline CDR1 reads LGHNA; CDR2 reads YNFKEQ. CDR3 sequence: CASSSPARSNTIYF. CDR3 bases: TGTGCCAGCAGCTCCCCCGCCAGGTCGAACACCATATATTTT.

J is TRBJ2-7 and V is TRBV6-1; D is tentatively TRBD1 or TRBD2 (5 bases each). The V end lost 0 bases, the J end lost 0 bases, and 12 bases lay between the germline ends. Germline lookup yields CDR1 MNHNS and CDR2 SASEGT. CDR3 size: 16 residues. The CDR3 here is CASSEATGQGSYEQYF. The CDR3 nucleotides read TGTGCCAGCAGTGAAGCGACGGGGCAAGGCTCCTACGAGCAGTACTTC.

CDR3: CASSLALAHEQFF. DNA for the CDR3: TGTGCCAGCAGCTTAGCACTAGCGCATGAGCAGTTCTTC. V usage is TRBV7-2 and J usage is TRBJ2-1; 7 positions agree with TRBD2. CDR3 length: 13 residues. The J segment lost 8 bases and the V segment lost 0 bases, leaving 1 base of the junction unmatched. Germline-derived CDR1 and CDR2 are SGHTA and FQGNSA.

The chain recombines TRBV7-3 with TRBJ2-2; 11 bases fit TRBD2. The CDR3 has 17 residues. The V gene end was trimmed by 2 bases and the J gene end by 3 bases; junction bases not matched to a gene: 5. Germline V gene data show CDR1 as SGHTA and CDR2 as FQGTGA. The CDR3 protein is CASSLGTSGRDTGELFF. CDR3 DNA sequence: TGTGCCAGCAGCTTAGGTACTAGCGGGAGAGACACCGGGGAGCTGTTTTTT.

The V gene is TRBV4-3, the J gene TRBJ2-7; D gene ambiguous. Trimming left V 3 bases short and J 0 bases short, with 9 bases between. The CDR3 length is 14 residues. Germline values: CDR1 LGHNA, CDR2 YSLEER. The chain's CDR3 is CASSHGISSYEQYF. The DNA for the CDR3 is TGCGCCAGCAGCCACGGAATTAGCTCCTACGAGCAGTACTTC.

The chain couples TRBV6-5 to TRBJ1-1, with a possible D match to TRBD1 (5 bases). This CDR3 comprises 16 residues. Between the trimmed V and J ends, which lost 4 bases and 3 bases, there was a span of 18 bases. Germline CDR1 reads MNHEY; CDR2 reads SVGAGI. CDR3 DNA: TGTGCCAGCAGTTTCACTCGACGAGGGGCTGACACTGAAGCTTTCTTT. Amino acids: CASSFTRRGADTEAFF.

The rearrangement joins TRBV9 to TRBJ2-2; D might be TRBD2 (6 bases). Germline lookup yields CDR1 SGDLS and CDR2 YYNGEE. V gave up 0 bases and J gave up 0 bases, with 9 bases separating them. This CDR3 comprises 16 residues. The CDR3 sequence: CASSVGEETNTGELFF. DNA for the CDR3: TGTGCCAGCAGCGTAGGGGAGGAGACGAACACCGGGGAGCTGTTTTTT.

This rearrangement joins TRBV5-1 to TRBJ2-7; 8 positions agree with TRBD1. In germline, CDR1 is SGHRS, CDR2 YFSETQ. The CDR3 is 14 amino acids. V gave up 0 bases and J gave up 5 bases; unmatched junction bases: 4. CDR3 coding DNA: TGCGCCAGCAGCTTGGTGGCAGGGGGCCACGAGCAGTACTTC. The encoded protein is CASSLVAGGHEQYF.

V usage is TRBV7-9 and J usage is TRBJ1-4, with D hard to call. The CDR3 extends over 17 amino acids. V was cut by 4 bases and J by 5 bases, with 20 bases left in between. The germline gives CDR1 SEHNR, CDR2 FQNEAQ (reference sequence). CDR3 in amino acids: CASSSKVGPYENEKLFF. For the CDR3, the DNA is TGTGCCAGCAGCTCCAAGGTTGGTCCGTACGAAAATGAAAAACTGTTTTTT.

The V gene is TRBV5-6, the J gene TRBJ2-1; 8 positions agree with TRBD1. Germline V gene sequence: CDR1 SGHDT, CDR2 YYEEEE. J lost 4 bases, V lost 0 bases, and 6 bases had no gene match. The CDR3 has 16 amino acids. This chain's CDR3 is CASSLGTGGIYNEQFF. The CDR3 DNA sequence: TGTGCCAGCAGCTTGGGTACAGGGGGTATTTACAATGAGCAGTTCTTC.

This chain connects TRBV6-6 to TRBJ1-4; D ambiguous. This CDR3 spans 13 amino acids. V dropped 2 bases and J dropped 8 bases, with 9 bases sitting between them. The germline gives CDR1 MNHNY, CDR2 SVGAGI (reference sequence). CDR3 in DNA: TGTGCCAGCAGTTACAGCCCGAGGGAAAAACTGTTTTTT. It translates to CASSYSPREKLFF.

Here the CDR3 reads CASSTHTRGNEKLFF. The CDR3 DNA is TGTGCCAGTAGTACCCATACACGGGGAAATGAAAAACTGTTTTTT. The chain combines TRBV19 with TRBJ1-4; D is ambiguous. Trimming took off 4 bases at V and 5 bases at J, with 14 bases between the two ends. Germline CDR1 reads LNHDA; CDR2 reads SQIVND (reference sequence). The CDR3 covers 15 residues.

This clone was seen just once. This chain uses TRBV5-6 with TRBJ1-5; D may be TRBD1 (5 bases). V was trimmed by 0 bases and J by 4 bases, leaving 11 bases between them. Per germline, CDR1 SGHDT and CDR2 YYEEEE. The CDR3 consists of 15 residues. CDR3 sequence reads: CASSLAGTGNQPQHF. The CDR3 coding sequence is TGTGCCAGCAGCTTGGCCGGGACGGGGAATCAGCCCCAGCATTTT.

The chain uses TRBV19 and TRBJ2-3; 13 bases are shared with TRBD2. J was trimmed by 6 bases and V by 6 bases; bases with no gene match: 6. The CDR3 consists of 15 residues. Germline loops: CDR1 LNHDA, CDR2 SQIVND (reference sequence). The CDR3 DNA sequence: TGTGCCAGTAGCTTTACTAGCGGGAGGGGGGATACGCAGTATTTT. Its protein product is CASSFTSGRGDTQYF.

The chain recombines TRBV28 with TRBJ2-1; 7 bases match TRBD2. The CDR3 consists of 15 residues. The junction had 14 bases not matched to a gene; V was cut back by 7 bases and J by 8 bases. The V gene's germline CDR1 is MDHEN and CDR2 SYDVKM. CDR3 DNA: TGTGCCAGCACCCTCGCAACGGGAGGTTTAGATGAGCAGTTCTTC. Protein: CASTLATGGLDEQFF.

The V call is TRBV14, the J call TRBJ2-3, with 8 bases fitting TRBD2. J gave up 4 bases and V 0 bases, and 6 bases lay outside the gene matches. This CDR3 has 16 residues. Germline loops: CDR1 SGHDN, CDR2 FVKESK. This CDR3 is CASSQDPAGVSDTQYF. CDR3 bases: TGTGCCAGCAGCCAAGATCCAGCGGGAGTTTCAGATACGCAGTATTTT.

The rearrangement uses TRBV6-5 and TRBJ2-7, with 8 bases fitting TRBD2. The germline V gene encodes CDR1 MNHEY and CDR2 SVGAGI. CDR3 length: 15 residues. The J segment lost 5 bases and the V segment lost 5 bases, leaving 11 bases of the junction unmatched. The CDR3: CASSPPSSGINEQYF. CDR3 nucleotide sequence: TGTGCCAGCAGTCCTCCCAGTAGCGGGATAAACGAGCAGTACTTC.